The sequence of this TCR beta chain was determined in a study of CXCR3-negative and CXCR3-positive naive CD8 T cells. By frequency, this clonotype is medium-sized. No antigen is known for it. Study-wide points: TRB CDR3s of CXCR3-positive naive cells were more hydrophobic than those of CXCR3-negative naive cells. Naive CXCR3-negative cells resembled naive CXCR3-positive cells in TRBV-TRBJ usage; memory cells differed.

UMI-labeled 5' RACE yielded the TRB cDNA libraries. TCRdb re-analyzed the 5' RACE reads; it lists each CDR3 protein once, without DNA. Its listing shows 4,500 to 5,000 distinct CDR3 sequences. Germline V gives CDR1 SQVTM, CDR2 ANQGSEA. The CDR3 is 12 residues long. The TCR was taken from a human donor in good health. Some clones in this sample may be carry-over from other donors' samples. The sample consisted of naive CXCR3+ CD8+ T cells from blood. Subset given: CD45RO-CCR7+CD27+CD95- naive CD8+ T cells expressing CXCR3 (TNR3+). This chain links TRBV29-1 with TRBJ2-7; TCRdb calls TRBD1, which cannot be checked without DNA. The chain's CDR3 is CSVEEQGYEQYF.